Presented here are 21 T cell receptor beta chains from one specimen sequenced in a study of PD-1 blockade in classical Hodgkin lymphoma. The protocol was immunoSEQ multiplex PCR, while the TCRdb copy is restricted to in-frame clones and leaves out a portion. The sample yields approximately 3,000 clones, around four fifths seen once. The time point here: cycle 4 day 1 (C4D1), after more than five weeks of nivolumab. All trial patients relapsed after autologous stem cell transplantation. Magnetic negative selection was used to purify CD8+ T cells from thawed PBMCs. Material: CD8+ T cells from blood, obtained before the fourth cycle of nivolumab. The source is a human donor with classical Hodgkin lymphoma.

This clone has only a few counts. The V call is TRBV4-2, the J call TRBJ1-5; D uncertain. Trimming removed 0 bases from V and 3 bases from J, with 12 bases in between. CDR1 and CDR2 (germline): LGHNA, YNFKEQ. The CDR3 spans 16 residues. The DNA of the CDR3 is TGTGCCAGCAGCCAAGATGGGAGGAGATACAATCAGCCCCAGCATTTT. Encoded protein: CASSQDGRRYNQPQHF.

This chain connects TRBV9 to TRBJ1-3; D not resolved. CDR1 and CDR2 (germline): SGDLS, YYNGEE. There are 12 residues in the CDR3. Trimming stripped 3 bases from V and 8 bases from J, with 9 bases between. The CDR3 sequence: CASSAGEDTIYF. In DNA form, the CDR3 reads TGTGCCAGCAGCGCCGGAGAGGACACCATATATTTT.

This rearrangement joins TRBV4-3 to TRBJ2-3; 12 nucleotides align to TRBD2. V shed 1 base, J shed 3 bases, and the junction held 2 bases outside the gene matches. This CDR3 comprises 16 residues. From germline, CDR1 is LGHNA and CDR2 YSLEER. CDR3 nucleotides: TGCGCCAGCAGCCAAGCCGGGACTAGCGGGACAGATACGCAGTATTTT. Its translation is CASSQAGTSGTDTQYF.

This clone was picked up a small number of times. The DNA for the CDR3 is TGTGCCAGCAGCGCCGGAGGTAGCTATGGCTACACCTTC. It specifies CASSAGGSYGYTF. The gene calls are TRBV25-1 and TRBJ1-2; D is uncertain. V shed 6 bases and J shed 4 bases, with 12 bases lying between them. The CDR3 has 13 amino acids. Germline V gives CDR1 MGHDK, CDR2 SYGVNS.

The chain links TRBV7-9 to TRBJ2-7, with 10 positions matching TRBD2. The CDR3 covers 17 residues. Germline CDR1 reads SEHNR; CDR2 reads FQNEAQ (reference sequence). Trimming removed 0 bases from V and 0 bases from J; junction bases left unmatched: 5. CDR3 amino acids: CASSLASGGYSSYEQYF. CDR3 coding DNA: TGTGCCAGCAGCTTAGCTAGCGGGGGGTATAGCTCCTACGAGCAGTACTTC.

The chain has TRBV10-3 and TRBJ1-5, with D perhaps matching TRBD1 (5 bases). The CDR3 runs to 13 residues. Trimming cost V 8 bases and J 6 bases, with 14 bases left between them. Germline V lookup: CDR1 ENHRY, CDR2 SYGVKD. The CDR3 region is CAIETGGGQPQHF. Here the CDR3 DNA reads TGTGCCATCGAAACAGGCGGGGGTCAGCCCCAGCATTTT.

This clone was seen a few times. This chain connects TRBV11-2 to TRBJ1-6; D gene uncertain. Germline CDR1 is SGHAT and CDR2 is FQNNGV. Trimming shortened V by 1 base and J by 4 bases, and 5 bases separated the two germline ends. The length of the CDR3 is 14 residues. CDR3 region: CASSLADYNSPLHF. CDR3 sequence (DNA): TGTGCCAGCAGCTTAGCGGATTATAATTCACCCCTCCACTTT.

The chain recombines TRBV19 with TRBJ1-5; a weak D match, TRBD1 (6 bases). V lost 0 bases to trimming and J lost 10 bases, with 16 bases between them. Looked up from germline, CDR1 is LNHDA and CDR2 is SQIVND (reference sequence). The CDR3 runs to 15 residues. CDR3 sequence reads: CASSIDPGGRRPQHF. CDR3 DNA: TGTGCCAGTAGTATAGATCCCGGGGGGCGTAGACCCCAGCATTTT.

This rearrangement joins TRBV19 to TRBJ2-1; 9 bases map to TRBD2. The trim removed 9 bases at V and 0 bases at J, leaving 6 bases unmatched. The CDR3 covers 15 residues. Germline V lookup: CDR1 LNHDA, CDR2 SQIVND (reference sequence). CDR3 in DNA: TGTGCCAGCAGACTAGCGGATACCTCCTACAATGAGCAGTTCTTC. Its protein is CASRLADTSYNEQFF. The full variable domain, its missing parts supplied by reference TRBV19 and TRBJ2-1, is DGGITQSPKYLFRKEGQNVTLSCEQNLNHDAMYWYRQDPGQGLRLIYYSQIVNDFQKGDIAEGYSVSREKKESFPLTVTSAQKNPTAFYLCASRLADTSYNEQFFGPGTRLTVL.

CDR3 in amino acids: CASSVYGTDTQYF. CDR3 nucleotide sequence: TGTGCCAGCAGCGTGTACGGCACAGATACGCAGTATTTT. The J gene is TRBJ2-3, the V gene TRBV11-3, with D uncertain. The CDR3 runs 13 residues. V gave up 5 bases and J gave up 1 base, with 7 bases separating them. The V gene's germline CDR1 is SGHNT and CDR2 YENEEA.

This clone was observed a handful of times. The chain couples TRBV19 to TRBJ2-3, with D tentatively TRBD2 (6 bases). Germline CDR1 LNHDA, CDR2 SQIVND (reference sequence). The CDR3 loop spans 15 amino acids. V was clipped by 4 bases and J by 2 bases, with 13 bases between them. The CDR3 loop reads CASSTVAVTTDTQYF. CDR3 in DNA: TGTGCCAGTAGTACGGTAGCGGTTACCACAGATACGCAGTATTTT.

In DNA form, the CDR3 reads TGTGCCAGCAGCTTACCCGAGCAGTCCCCGGGGTTCTTC. Its protein product is CASSLPEQSPGFF. V usage is TRBV7-9 and J usage is TRBJ2-1; no definite D call. CDR1 SEHNR and CDR2 FQNEAQ come from the germline V gene (reference sequence). Trimming left V 2 bases short and J 15 bases short, with 17 bases between. The CDR3 covers 13 residues.

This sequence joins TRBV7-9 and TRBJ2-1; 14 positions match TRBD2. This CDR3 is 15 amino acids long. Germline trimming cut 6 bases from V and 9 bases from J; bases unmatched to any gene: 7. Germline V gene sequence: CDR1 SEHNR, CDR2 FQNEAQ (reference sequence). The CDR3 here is CASSFEGLAGVEQFF. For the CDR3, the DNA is TGTGCCAGCAGTTTCGAGGGACTAGCGGGGGTTGAGCAGTTCTTC.

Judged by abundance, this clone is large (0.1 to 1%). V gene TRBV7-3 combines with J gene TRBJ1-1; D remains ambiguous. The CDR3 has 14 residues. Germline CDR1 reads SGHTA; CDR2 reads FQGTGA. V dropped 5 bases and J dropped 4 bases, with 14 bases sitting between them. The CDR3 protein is CASSPQPDSTEAFF. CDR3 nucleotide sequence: TGTGCCAGCAGCCCCCAACCAGATAGCACTGAAGCTTTCTTT.

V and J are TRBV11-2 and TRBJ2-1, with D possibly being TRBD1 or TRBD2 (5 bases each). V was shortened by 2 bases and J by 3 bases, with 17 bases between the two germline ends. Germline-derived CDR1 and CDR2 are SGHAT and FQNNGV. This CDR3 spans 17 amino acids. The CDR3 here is CASSLSPVGEFYNEQFF. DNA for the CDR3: TGTGCCAGCAGCTTAAGCCCCGTGGGGGAGTTCTACAATGAGCAGTTCTTC.

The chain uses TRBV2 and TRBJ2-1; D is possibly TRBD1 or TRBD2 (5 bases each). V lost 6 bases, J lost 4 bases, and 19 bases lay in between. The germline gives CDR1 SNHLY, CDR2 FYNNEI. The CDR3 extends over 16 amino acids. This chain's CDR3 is CASRAPGRQLYNEQFF. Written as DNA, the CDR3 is TGTGCCAGCAGAGCCCCGGGACGGCAACTATACAATGAGCAGTTCTTC.

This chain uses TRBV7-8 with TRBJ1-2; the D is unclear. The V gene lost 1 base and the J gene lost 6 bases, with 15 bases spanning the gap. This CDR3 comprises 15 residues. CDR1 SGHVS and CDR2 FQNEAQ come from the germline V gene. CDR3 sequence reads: CASSLERGLAHGYTF. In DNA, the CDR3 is TGTGCCAGCAGCTTAGAAAGAGGGTTAGCACATGGCTACACCTTC. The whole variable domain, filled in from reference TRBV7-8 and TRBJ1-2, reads GAGVSQSPRYKVAKRGQDVALRCDPISGHVSLFWYQQALGQGPEFLTYFQNEAQLDKSGLPSDRFFAERPEGSVSTLKIQRTQQEDSAVYLCASSLERGLAHGYTFGSGTRLTVV.

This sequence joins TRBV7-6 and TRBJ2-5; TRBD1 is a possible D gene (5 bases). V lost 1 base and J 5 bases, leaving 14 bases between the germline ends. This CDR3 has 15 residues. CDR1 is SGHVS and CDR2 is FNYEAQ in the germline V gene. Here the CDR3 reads CASSLVQARWETQYF. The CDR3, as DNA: TGTGCCAGCAGCTTAGTACAGGCCAGGTGGGAGACCCAGTACTTC. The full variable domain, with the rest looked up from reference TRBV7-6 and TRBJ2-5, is GAGVSQSPRYKVTKRGQDVALRCDPISGHVSLYWYRQALGQGPEFLTYFNYEAQQDKSGLPNDRFSAERPEGSISTLTIQRTEQRDSAMYRCASSLVQARWETQYFGPGTRLLVL.

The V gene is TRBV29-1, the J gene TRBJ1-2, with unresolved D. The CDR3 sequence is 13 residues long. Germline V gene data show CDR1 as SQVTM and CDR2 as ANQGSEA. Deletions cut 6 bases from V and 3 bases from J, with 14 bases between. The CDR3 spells CSVPSQTDYGYTF. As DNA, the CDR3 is TGCAGCGTCCCCTCTCAAACGGACTATGGCTACACCTTC.

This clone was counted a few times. The CDR3 DNA reads as TGCGCCAGCAGCTTCTCCGGGACAGGGGCCTACGAGCAGTACTTC. Protein sequence: CASSFSGTGAYEQYF. The J gene is TRBJ2-7, the V gene TRBV4-1, with 10 bases fitting TRBD1. V gave up 5 bases and J gave up 2 bases; unmatched junction bases: 6. This CDR3 has 15 amino acids. From germline, CDR1 is MGHRA and CDR2 YSYEKL.

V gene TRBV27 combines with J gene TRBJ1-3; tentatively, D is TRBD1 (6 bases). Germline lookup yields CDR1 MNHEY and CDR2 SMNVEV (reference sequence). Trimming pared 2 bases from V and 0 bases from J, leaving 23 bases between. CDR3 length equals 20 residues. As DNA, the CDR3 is TGTGCCAGCAGTTTACCCCGACTCCGGGGGGCCGTATACTCTGGAAACACCATATATTTT. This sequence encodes CASSLPRLRGAVYSGNTIYF.